This is a list of T cell receptor beta chains from one sample in a study of blood T cell repertoires in COVID-19. The method was immunoSEQ multiplex PCR; TCRdb's version includes in-frame clones alone and lacks a portion of them. The repertoire holds tens of thousands of clones, with around 65% as singletons. Sequencing was performed on peripheral blood. The origin of the receptors is a woman aged 70 to 79 with acute or convalescent COVID-19. Both conserved end residues are part of each CDR3. A D gene is named only where the DNA matches it firmly. A row's size may be missing; if present it is once, few, many or a size class.

J gene | D gene | V gene | clone size | CDR3 DNA | CDR3 protein
TRBJ1-2 | TRBD1 | TRBV4-1 | few | TGCGCCAGCAGCCAAGGAGACAGGGCCCCTAACTATGGCTACACCTTC | CASSQGDRAPNYGYTF
TRBJ1-4 | - | TRBV19 | - | TGTGCCAGTAGTATGAGTCCCGGGAGGGTCGGTGCAACTAATGAAAAACTGTTTTTT | CASSMSPGRVGATNEKLFF
TRBJ1-4 | - | TRBV15 | - | TGTGCCACCAGCAGAGGAGACGAAACCGGGGGGGAAAAACTGTTTTTT | CATSRGDETGGEKLFF
TRBJ1-2 | - | TRBV27 | once | TGTGCCAGCAGTGGAACAGGGTTCCGTGGCTACACCTTC | CASSGTGFRGYTF
TRBJ1-1 | TRBD1 | TRBV5-1 | - | TGCGCCAGCTCAACAGGGGTTGGGAGGACTGAAGCTTTCTTT | CASSTGVGRTEAFF
TRBJ1-5 | - | TRBV15 | - | TGTGCCACCAGCAGAGAGACAGTCAGGCAGCCCCAGCATTTT | CATSRETVRQPQHF
TRBJ2-5 | TRBD1 | TRBV7-2 | - | TGTGCCAGCAGCTCAATCACGACAGGGCTATCGCAAGAGACCCAGTACTTC | CASSSITTGLSQETQYF
TRBJ2-4 | - | TRBV7-2 | - | TGTGCCAGCAGCTTAGGGGGGCCCTATGCCAAAAACATTCAGTACTTC | CASSLGGPYAKNIQYF
TRBJ2-7 | - | TRBV6-5 | few | TGTGCCAGCAGGACTTCAGGGTACAACGAGCAGTACTTC | CASRTSGYNEQYF
TRBJ2-5 | - | TRBV7-9 | medium-sized | TGTGCCAGCAGCCCGGACACGAAACAAGAGACCCAGTACTTC | CASSPDTKQETQYF
TRBJ1-6 | - | TRBV5-6 | - | TGTGCCAGCAGCTCCTACCCGGGACGGGGGATTAATTCACCCCTCCACTTT | CASSSYPGRGINSPLHF
TRBJ2-7 | - | TRBV5-1 | - | TGCGCCAGCAGCCGGGAGTTGGGCTACGAGCAGTACTTC | CASSRELGYEQYF
TRBJ2-7 | - | TRBV6-2/TRBV6-3 | - | TGTGCCAGCAGTTACTCGGACGGGAGCACCTACGAGCAGTACTTC | CASSYSDGSTYEQYF
TRBJ2-2 | - | TRBV19 | - | TGTGCCAGTAGTATACTCGGAGGGACCTCCGGGGAGCTGTTTTTT | CASSILGGTSGELFF
TRBJ1-2 | TRBD1 | TRBV5-1 | - | TGCGCCAGCAGCACCGGACAGGGGCGCTATGGCTACACCTTC | CASSTGQGRYGYTF
TRBJ2-3 | TRBD1 | TRBV7-3 | - | TGTGCCAGCAGCCGGGACAGGGCGGAGGATGGTACGCAGTATTTT | CASSRDRAEDGTQYF
TRBJ2-5 | TRBD2 | TRBV9 | - | TGTGCCAGCAGCGTAGCTGTAGCGGGGGTGCAAGAGACCCAGTACTTC | CASSVAVAGVQETQYF
TRBJ2-3 | TRBD2 | TRBV29-1 | - | TGCAGCGCGGGACTAGCGGGACGGACGCAGTATTTT | CSAGLAGRTQYF
TRBJ2-3 | - | TRBV3-1/TRBV3-2 | - | TGTGCCAGCAGCCAGGACAGCCCAAACACTAGACGGGATACGCAGTATTTT | CASSQDSPNTRRDTQYF
TRBJ2-3 | TRBD2 | TRBV5-1 | once | TGCGCCAGCAGCTTCACCGGGACTAGAGCAGGAGATACGCAGTATTTT | CASSFTGTRAGDTQYF
TRBJ2-5 | - | TRBV19 | - | TGTGCCAGTAGTATAATCAGGGCGCGCCAAGAGACCCAGTACTTC | CASSIIRARQETQYF
TRBJ2-4 | - | TRBV5-1 | - | TGCGCCAGCAGCTTGGGACTTGCCAAAAACATTCAGTACTTC | CASSLGLAKNIQYF
TRBJ2-5 | - | TRBV4-3 | - | TGCGCCAGCAGCCAAGATTTGGACAGTACGGTGACCCAGTACTTC | CASSQDLDSTVTQYF
TRBJ1-1 | - | TRBV6-5 | - | TGTGCCAGCAGTACTCAGGGTCTCGAGACGCTTAAAGCTTTCTTT | CASSTQGLETLKAFF
TRBJ1-4 | - | TRBV3-1/TRBV3-2 | - | TGTGCCAGCAGCCAAGGGGCCTCTAATGAAAAACTGTTTTTT | CASSQGASNEKLFF
TRBJ1-6 | - | TRBV2 | many | TGTGCCAGCAACTATGCAGTGAATTCACCCCTCCACTTT | CASNYAVNSPLHF
TRBJ1-2 | TRBD1 | TRBV5-1 | few | TGCGCCAGCAGCTTCACAGGGGACGGCTACACCTTC | CASSFTGDGYTF
TRBJ2-1 | - | TRBV7-9 | - | TGTGCCAGCAGCTTAGGAGCGGCGAGGGTCAATGAGCAGTTCTTC | CASSLGAARVNEQFF
TRBJ2-7 | TRBD2 | TRBV3-1/TRBV3-2 | - | TGTGCCAGCAGCCGTCGGCGGGAGGGTGGCGAGCAGTACTTC | CASSRRREGGEQYF
TRBJ1-2 | TRBD1 | TRBV10-3 | - | TGTGCCATCAGTGAGTCCACAGGGGACTATGGCTACACCTTC | CAISESTGDYGYTF
TRBJ1-4 | - | TRBV18 | - | TGTGCCAGCTCACCACGGGACAAAGAACTGTTTTTT | CASSPRDKELFF
TRBJ1-2 | - | TRBV4-3 | - | TGCGCCAGCAGCCAAGAGTTTTCAGGGTATGGCTACACCTTC | CASSQEFSGYGYTF
TRBJ1-2 | TRBD1 | TRBV3-1/TRBV3-2 | once | TGTGCCAGCAGCCAAAGGGCAGGGGGAAACTATGGCTACACCTTC | CASSQRAGGNYGYTF
TRBJ2-5 | - | TRBV5-8 | - | TGTGCCAGCAGCGGGCGGGCGGGCCTAAGGACCCAGTACTTC | CASSGRAGLRTQYF
TRBJ2-1 | - | TRBV20-1 | - | TGCAGTGCTAGCAGGACAGATGAGCAGTTCTTC | CSASRTDEQFF
TRBJ2-1 | TRBD2 | TRBV3-1/TRBV3-2 | - | TGTGCCAGCAGCCAAGAGCAGGGAGGGAGAAATGAGCAGTTCTTC | CASSQEQGGRNEQFF
TRBJ2-5 | - | TRBV28 | few | TGTGCCAGCAGTTTAGTAGGGGGCGGGATTGAGACCCAGTACTTC | CASSLVGGGIETQYF
TRBJ2-4 | - | TRBV5-1 | once | TGCGCCAGCAGCTTTAGTTTCGGGGAAAACATTCAGTACTTC | CASSFSFGENIQYF
TRBJ2-3 | TRBD2 | TRBV4-2 | once | TGTGCCAGCAGCCCCCTGGGGGGGGACACAGATACGCAGTATTTT | CASSPLGGDTDTQYF
TRBJ1-1 | - | TRBV21-1 | few | TGTGCCAGCACCAAGACAGAAATTAACACTGAAGCTTTCTTT | CASTKTEINTEAFF
TRBJ1-5 | TRBD1 | TRBV18 | - | TGTGCCAGCTCACCCGCTCCAGGGGGTTCCGGCCCCCAGCATTTT | CASSPAPGGSGPQHF
TRBJ2-5 | TRBD1 | TRBV3-1/TRBV3-2 | few | TGTGCCAGCAGCCACCGACAGGGGTGGGGTGTGACGACCCAGTACTTC | CASSHRQGWGVTTQYF
TRBJ2-3 | TRBD2 | TRBV5-1 | few | TGCGCCAGCAGCGTCACTAGCGGGACGGGCACAGATACGCAGTATTTT | CASSVTSGTGTDTQYF
TRBJ2-5 | - | TRBV4-2 | - | TGTGCCAGCAGCCAAGCCGGGGGAGAGACCCAGTACTTC | CASSQAGGETQYF
TRBJ1-1 | - | TRBV20-1 | few | TGCAGTGCTAGTGTGTCAAGTAAGGGGGTGGGAACTGAAGCTTTCTTT | CSASVSSKGVGTEAFF
TRBJ2-2 | TRBD2 | TRBV18 | - | TGTGCCAGCTCACCACCGGCGGGAGGAATCTACGGCGGGGAGCTGTTTTTT | CASSPPAGGIYGGELFF
TRBJ2-5 | TRBD1 | TRBV6-1 | - | TGTGCCAGCAGTGAAAGAGGGGGCGAGACCCAGTACTTC | CASSERGGETQYF
TRBJ1-3 | - | TRBV27 | - | TGTGCCAGCAGTTTGAGAGGGGGGGTAGGAAACACCATATATTTT | CASSLRGGVGNTIYF
TRBJ2-7 | TRBD1 | TRBV11-2 | - | TGTGCCAGCAGCTTAACAGGGGGCTCCTACGAGCAGTACTTC | CASSLTGGSYEQYF
TRBJ1-5 | - | TRBV6-5 | - | TGTGCCAGCATGGGCGGGTTTGGCAATCAGCCCCAGCATTTT | CASMGGFGNQPQHF
TRBJ2-5 | TRBD2 | TRBV6-5 | - | TGTGCCAGCAGTTATCTAGCGGGGGGGCGGGAGACCCAGTACTTC | CASSYLAGGRETQYF
TRBJ1-4 | - | TRBV7-8 | - | TGTGCCAGCAGCCTATCACCGGGACAAAACGAAAAACTGTTTTTT | CASSLSPGQNEKLFF
TRBJ2-3 | TRBD2 | TRBV3-1/TRBV3-2 | - | TGTGCCAGCAGCCAAGGGACTAGCGGGGATACGCAGTATTTT | CASSQGTSGDTQYF
TRBJ1-2 | - | TRBV28 | - | TGTGCCGGTTGGACAAAGGGGGGGAACTATGGCTACACCTTC | CAGWTKGGNYGYTF